This TCR beta chain is from a study of beta chain features in type 1 diabetes. The authors reverse transcribed all of the isolated RNA, so sequencing captured expressed TCRB transcripts. Sequencing of naive, central memory and regulatory T cell samples gave an average of approximately 3.3 million reads. Produced via immunoSEQ multiplex PCR; TCRdb's table is partial and in-frame only. The sample contains 300,000 or so clones, around 8% of which appear only once. The CDR3 contains 13 residues. Germline CDR1 MNHNS, CDR2 SASEGT. V was shortened by 4 bases and J by 4 bases, with 10 bases between the two germline ends. Study results and limitations: High TCR expression in some cells could lead to their over-representation in cDNA sequencing. TCRB repertoires of naive, central memory and Treg cells appeared more similar among patients than among healthy donors.

This clone has only a few counts. The antigen remains undetermined. Sequenced material: central memory CD4+ T cells from blood. The V and J genes are TRBV6-1 and TRBJ1-2; D is uncertain. This clonotype was sampled from a young woman in good health. CDR3 in amino acids: CASSARSGYGYTF. CDR3 nucleotides: TGTGCCAGCAGTGCAAGGTCGGGCTATGGCTACACCTTC.